A single sample is the source of the 11 T cell receptor beta chains below, sequenced in a study of cytomegalovirus exposure and HLA in healthy donors. The PCR made use of 60 Vbeta and 13 Jbeta primers. Assay: immunoSEQ multiplex PCR; the TCRdb copy retains only in-frame clones and omits some. The sample contains about 140,000 clones, 80% of which appear only once. Sequences were obtained from PBMCs. Receptors originate from a middle-aged man in good health and CMV-seropositive.

The chain combines TRBV6-1 with TRBJ2-2, with D perhaps TRBD1 (6 bases). This CDR3 is built from 15 residues. The germline CDR1 and CDR2 sequences are MNHNS and SASEGT. Between the trimmed V and J ends, which lost 1 base and 4 bases, there was a span of 10 bases. The CDR3 spells CASSEVTGITGELFF. The DNA of the CDR3 is TGTGCCAGCAGTGAAGTAACAGGGATCACCGGGGAGCTGTTTTTT.

This clone was recorded a few times. The chain combines TRBV4-1 with TRBJ2-1; 7 bases map to TRBD2. This CDR3 has 13 residues. The V gene end was trimmed by 0 bases and the J gene end by 12 bases; junction bases not matched to a gene: 5. Germline CDR1 reads MGHRA; CDR2 reads YSYEKL. Here the CDR3 DNA reads TGCGCCAGCAGCCAAGATGGGAGGGGAGGGCAGTTCTTC. This encodes CASSQDGRGGQFF.

The chain joins TRBV6-5 to TRBJ2-1; 9 bases fit TRBD2. Losses at the gene ends were 0 bases for V and 4 bases for J; bases not matched to a gene: 4. The CDR3 is 16 residues long. Germline V gene sequence: CDR1 MNHEY, CDR2 SVGAGI. CDR3 region: CASSYSTSGMYNEQFF. CDR3 DNA sequence: TGTGCCAGCAGTTACTCGACTAGCGGTATGTACAATGAGCAGTTCTTC.

This clone appeared a few times. This rearrangement joins TRBV19 to TRBJ1-5; D not certain. This CDR3 contains 14 residues. The germline gives CDR1 LNHDA, CDR2 SQIVND (reference sequence). Trimming shortened V by 2 bases and J by 3 bases, and 8 bases separated the two germline ends. CDR3 DNA: TGTGCCAGTAGTATATCCCGAGACAATCAGCCCCAGCATTTT. Encoded protein: CASSISRDNQPQHF.

V is TRBV10-1 and J is TRBJ1-1; 7 nucleotides line up with TRBD1. CDR1 and CDR2 (germline): WNHNN, SYGVQD (reference sequence). The trim removed 5 bases at V and 6 bases at J, leaving 6 bases unmatched. The CDR3 is 13 amino acids. The CDR3 coding sequence is TGCGCCAGCAGTCCCTTGGGACAGTCTGAAGCTTTCTTT. This codes for CASSPLGQSEAFF.

This sequence joins TRBV9 and TRBJ2-1; TRBD2 agrees at 13 bases. With V trimmed by 0 bases and J by 14 bases, 8 bases remained unmatched. In germline, CDR1 is SGDLS, CDR2 YYNGEE. CDR3 length: 15 amino acids. The CDR3 loop is CASSVGGLAGSPEFF. The CDR3 DNA reads TGTGCCAGCAGCGTAGGGGGACTAGCGGGATCCCCCGAGTTCTTC.

V gene TRBV2 combines with J gene TRBJ1-1; tentatively, D is TRBD1 (5 bases). The CDR3 is 17 residues long. Germline CDR1 SNHLY, CDR2 FYNNEI. Between the trimmed V and J ends, which lost 1 base and 5 bases, there was a span of 20 bases. The CDR3 bases are TGTGCCAGCAGTGAAGAGGGCCCGACAGTGGGGATTACTGAAGCTTTCTTT. Encoded protein: CASSEEGPTVGITEAFF.

CDR3 in amino acids: CASSEREDTQYF. The CDR3 DNA reads as TGTGCCAGCAGTGAACGAGAGGATACGCAGTATTTT. V gene TRBV6-1 combines with J gene TRBJ2-3; D remains ambiguous. This CDR3 is built from 12 residues. The germline V gene has CDR1 MNHNS and CDR2 SASEGT. V was pared by 2 bases and J by 6 bases, with 6 bases between.

This sequence joins TRBV19 and TRBJ2-5; 8 nucleotides align to TRBD2. V was pared by 5 bases and J by 4 bases, with 12 bases of the junction left unmatched. The germline V gene encodes CDR1 LNHDA and CDR2 SQIVND (reference sequence). CDR3 length equals 16 residues. The chain's CDR3 is CASSSGIGAGGETQYF. In nucleotides, the CDR3 is TGTGCCAGTAGTTCGGGTATAGGGGCGGGGGGAGAGACCCAGTACTTC.

Only one count was recorded for this clone. The rearrangement uses TRBV4-1 and TRBJ1-2, with 7 bases that match TRBD1. Trimming removed 2 bases from V and 8 bases from J; junction bases left unmatched: 17. The CDR3 is made up of 17 amino acids. Germline V gene lookup returns CDR1 MGHRA and CDR2 YSYEKL. CDR3 amino acids: CASSQIGMTGYERGYTF. CDR3 DNA sequence: TGCGCCAGCAGCCAAATCGGGATGACAGGGTATGAGAGGGGCTACACCTTC.

This CDR3 reads CASSAWTGGRLMNTEAFF. In DNA form, the CDR3 reads TGCGCCAGCAGCGCGTGGACAGGGGGCAGACTTATGAACACTGAAGCTTTCTTT. The chain carries TRBV5-1 and TRBJ1-1; 11 bases line up with TRBD1. Germline CDR1 reads SGHRS; CDR2 reads YFSETQ. This CDR3 contains 18 residues. The J segment lost 0 bases and the V segment lost 4 bases, leaving 11 bases of the junction unmatched.